This T cell receptor beta chain was profiled in a study of beta chain features in type 1 diabetes. Germline V gene sequence: CDR1 SGHTA, CDR2 FQGNSA. Trimming left V 3 bases short and J 7 bases short, with 7 bases between. The CDR3 has 12 residues. Expressed TCRB transcripts got sequenced, as all isolated RNA was reverse transcribed. Some clones are missing from TCRdb's copy, which holds only in-frame ones; the method was immunoSEQ multiplex PCR. The sample records 860,000 or so clones, roughly 17% being singletons. In the case of this clone: Other nucleotide sequences from this sample produce the same CDR3.

This clonotype was sampled from a woman aged 18-29 years in good health. The sequencing sample was made of naive CD4+ T cells from blood. The V call is TRBV7-2, the J call TRBJ2-1; no firm D call. The CDR3 coding sequence is TGTGCCAGCAGCTTTGTCCGAAATGAGCAGTTCTTC. It codes for CASSFVRNEQFF.